The 2 T cell receptor beta chains below all came from one sample that was sequenced in a study of cytomegalovirus exposure and HLA in healthy donors. 13 Jbeta primers and 60 Vbeta primers were used for the PCR. TCRdb's table, derived via immunoSEQ multiplex PCR, lists solely in-frame clones and lacks some. The data contain 100,000 to 140,000 clones, 82% of them seen just once; the ten biggest clones take up roughly 2.5%. The sequencing sample was made of PBMCs. Receptors originate from a young man in good health and CMV-seropositive.

V gene TRBV6-5 combines with J gene TRBJ1-6, with a tentative D call TRBD1 (6 bases). The V end lost 2 bases, the J end lost 12 bases, and 20 bases lay between the germline ends. The CDR3 has 16 residues. Per germline, CDR1 MNHEY and CDR2 SVGAGI. In DNA, the CDR3 is TGTGCCAGCAGTTACGGAGGGGGGGACCTATTAGAACCCCTCCACTTT. Its translation is CASSYGGGDLLEPLHF.

J is TRBJ1-2 and V is TRBV6-5; D is undetermined. V lost 0 bases to trimming and J lost 7 bases, with 9 bases between them. The CDR3 has 13 amino acids. Germline CDR1 and CDR2: MNHEY and SVGAGI. DNA for the CDR3: TGTGCCAGCAGTTACTCGAGGTCCACTGGCTACACCTTC. This sequence encodes CASSYSRSTGYTF.